Below are 11 T cell receptor beta chains sequenced from a single sample in a study of breast tumors, draining lymph nodes, adjacent tissues. TCRdb redid the calling of the multiplex PCR reads with MiXCR, one entry per CDR3 protein. Among about 25,000 distinct CDR3 sequences, 23% were seen once, and the ten largest hold roughly 12%. What was sequenced was breast tumor tissue. All receptors come from a female donor with breast cancer. Some clones in this sample may be carry-over from other donors' samples.

This clonotype was seen repeatedly, ten times or more. Germline is not matched at one junction end, which may reflect a read error. The CDR3 is CASSPGTSGSNLGNEQFF. The CDR3, as DNA: TGTGCTAGCAGCCCAGGGACTAGCGGGAGTAATCTGGGCAATGAGCAGTTCTTC. The chain joins TRBV7-7 to TRBJ2-1, with TRBD2 matching over 14 bases. The germline CDR1 and CDR2 sequences are SSHAT and FNYEAQ (reference sequence). The CDR3 totals 18 residues.

The table lists this clonotype with many counts. The genes are TRBV5-6 and TRBJ2-1, with a possible D match to TRBD1 (7 bases). Germline V lookup: CDR1 SGHDT, CDR2 YYEEEE. The CDR3 consists of 15 residues. V was clipped by 2 bases and J by 6 bases, with 15 bases between them. The chain's CDR3 is CASSFGAQGGNEQFF. CDR3 DNA sequence: TGTGCCAGCAGCTTCGGGGCGCAGGGGGGCAATGAGCAGTTCTTC.

There are many counts of this clonotype. The chain is built from TRBV27 and TRBJ2-5; TRBD1 aligns across 8 bases. V shed 6 bases and J 4 bases; nucleotides not matched to a gene: 4. There are 13 residues in the CDR3. Germline CDR1 MNHEY, CDR2 SMNVEV (reference sequence). The CDR3 DNA reads as TGTGCCAGCAGAACACAGGGGGTAGAGACCCAGTACTTC. Translating gives CASRTQGVETQYF.

This clonotype occurred many times. The rearrangement joins TRBV6-6 to TRBJ2-1; TRBD1 matches at 10 bases. The J segment lost 7 bases and the V segment lost 0 bases, leaving 3 bases of the junction unmatched. The CDR3 length is 15 residues. The germline CDR1 and CDR2 sequences are MNHNY and SVGAGI (reference sequence). CDR3 nucleotide sequence: TGTGCCAGCAGTTACTCGGACAGGGGGGGGAATGAGCAGTTCTTC. It specifies CASSYSDRGGNEQFF.

This clonotype was observed many times. V gene TRBV28 combines with J gene TRBJ2-7; 10 bases agree with TRBD1. Germline CDR1 MDHEN, CDR2 SYDVKM. This CDR3 region has 15 residues. V lost 6 bases to trimming and J lost 0 bases; unmatched junction nucleotides: 5. Here the CDR3 DNA reads TGTGCCAGCAGGACGGGACAGGGGAGCTCCTACGAGCAGTACTTC. Residues: CASRTGQGSSYEQYF.

This clonotype was recorded at least ten times. The rearrangement joins TRBV2 to TRBJ1-4, with a weak D call TRBD1 (5 bases). The CDR3 contains 13 residues. V lost 3 bases to trimming and J lost 3 bases, with 5 bases between them. Germline CDR1 is SNHLY and CDR2 is FYNNEI. The CDR3 spells CASSDRANEKLFF. The DNA for the CDR3 is TGTGCCAGCAGTGACAGGGCTAATGAAAAACTGTTTTTT.

The V gene is TRBV7-9, the J gene TRBJ1-4; D perhaps matches TRBD1 (5 bases). CDR3 length: 16 amino acids. V was clipped by 5 bases and J by 4 bases, with 17 bases between them. Germline V CDR1 and CDR2: SEHNR, FQNEAQ (reference sequence). CDR3 region: CASSPILGGINEKLFF. The CDR3 DNA reads TGTGCCAGCAGCCCAATCCTGGGGGGGATTAATGAAAAACTGTTTTTT.

This clonotype was recorded many times. The chain couples TRBV7-2 to TRBJ2-7; no firm D call. The V gene's germline CDR1 is SGHTA and CDR2 FQGNSA. Deletions cut 4 bases from V and 9 bases from J, with 22 bases between. The CDR3 runs 15 residues. CDR3 in DNA: TGTGCCAGCAGCTCCAGTGGTCTAGTTAATGTAGGGCAGTACTTC. It yields the protein CASSSSGLVNVGQYF.

Many counts were recorded for this clonotype. The J gene is TRBJ2-7, the V gene TRBV6-1; maybe TRBD1 (5 bases). Trimming left V 4 bases short and J 2 bases short, with 15 bases between. Per the germline V gene, CDR1 is MNHNS and CDR2 is SASEGT. The CDR3 spans 15 residues. The CDR3 DNA follows: TGTGCCAGCAGTGGAGACAACAGGAGCCCCTACGAGCAGTACTTC. Amino acid sequence: CASSGDNRSPYEQYF.

With respect to this clonotype: A much larger clone differs by one base, so this may be a read error. Since no conserved phenylalanine or tryptophan closes the CDR3, a read error is the likely cause. As DNA, the CDR3 is TGTGCCAGCAGCGTAGGCTTCCAGAACGAGCAGTACCTC. It yields the protein CASSVGFQNEQYL. V and J are TRBV9 and TRBJ2-7, with D unresolved. Per germline, CDR1 SGDLS and CDR2 YYNGEE. V lost 0 bases and J 5 bases, leaving 9 bases between the germline ends. The CDR3 length is 13 residues.

This clonotype showed up many times. The J gene is TRBJ1-5, the V gene TRBV30; 9 nucleotides align to TRBD1. CDR1 is GTSNPN, CDR2 SVGIG, per germline (reference sequence). The CDR3 length is 15 residues. V gave up 1 base and J gave up 6 bases; unmatched junction bases: 7. For the CDR3, the DNA is TGTGCCTGGAGTGCCAGGGGACAGGGATTTCAGCCCCAGCATTTT. Amino acid sequence: CAWSARGQGFQPQHF.